This T cell receptor (beta chain) was sequenced in a study of blood T cell repertoires in COVID-19. In the original analysis: Reference gene primer amplification gave nucleated cell count estimates. The table came from immunoSEQ multiplex PCR; TCRdb's copy has only in-frame clones and leaves some out. D and trimming come from the DNA, and the V and J calls and clone size come from that table. The sample carries some 390,000 clones, over 85% recorded once. The CDR3 consists of 13 residues. Germline CDR1 MDHEN, CDR2 SYDVKM. Trimming took off 4 bases at V and 4 bases at J, with 10 bases between the two ends.

The sample consisted of PBMCs or T cells enriched from blood (not recorded which). This receptor was identified in a woman younger than 45 who had recovered from COVID-19. The V gene is TRBV28, the J gene TRBJ1-2; no firm D call. CDR3 DNA: TGTGCCAGCAGTTCTATTTCACGCTATGGCTACACCTTC. The encoded protein is CASSSISRYGYTF.